This TCR beta chain comes out of a study of blood T cell repertoires in COVID-19. For the study at large: Sites in the United States, Italy and Spain provided acute and convalescent COVID-19 samples. PBMCs, B-cell-depleted T cells, or T cells provided the cDNA or gDNA that made up the material.

Original analysis: Amplified reference gene primers provided the basis for estimating nucleated cell counts. The repertoire was sequenced with immunoSEQ multiplex PCR; TCRdb's copy has only in-frame clones and lacks some. The V and J calls and clone size come from that table; D and trimming were worked out from the DNA. There are fewer than 150,000 clones in the sample; roughly 90% occur only once, and about 10% lies in the top ten. CDR3 length: 16 amino acids. V lost 4 bases, J lost 4 bases, and 20 bases lay in between. Germline loops: CDR1 MDHEN, CDR2 SYDVKM. The origin of this receptor is a man in his fifties with active or convalescent COVID-19. Sequencing was done on a sample of peripheral blood. The chain carries TRBV28 and TRBJ2-7, with D possibly TRBD1 on 5 matching bases. The CDR3 DNA is TGTGCCAGCAGTTCAAGATCGGCAGGGTCTATGTACGAGCAGTACTTC. Translated, it gives CASSSRSAGSMYEQYF.